A selection of T cell receptor beta chains follows, all from one sample in a study of response to subunit inactivated influenza vaccine. TCRdb re-analysed the RT-PCR reads in MiXCR, keeping a single row per CDR3 protein. Among around 520,000 distinct CDR3 sequences listed, around 25% were seen once. The sequencing used CD4+ T cells sorted from PBMCs, collected approximately 5 days after vaccination. The receptors derive from a man in his forties or fifties who received an inactivated influenza vaccine. Each CDR3 is given with its conserved first and last residue. A D gene is named only where the DNA matches it firmly. A clone size is listed for some rows: how often the clone was seen (once, few, many), or a class if it is expanded.

D	size	V	J	CDR3	DNA
NA	few	TRBV11-2	TRBJ1-2	CASSLVAGKVFYGYTF	TGTGCCAGCAGCTTAGTGGCAGGGAAAGTCTTCTATGGCTACACCTTC
NA	few	TRBV7-2	TRBJ2-3	CASSLAGGLVRTDTQYF	TGTGCCAGCAGCTTAGCGGGGGGCCTGGTTCGCACAGATACGCAGTATTTT
NA	NA	TRBV10-3	TRBJ2-3	CAISDLNTDTQYF	TGTGCCATCAGTGACCTAAACACAGATACGCAGTATTTT
TRBD1	few	TRBV6-5	TRBJ2-7	CASSYRRDRGIRSSYEQYF	TGTGCCAGCAGTTACCGACGGGACAGGGGCATCCGGAGCTCCTACGAGCAGTACTTC
NA	few	TRBV3-1	TRBJ1-1	CASSQAAEAFF	TGTGCCAGCAGCCAAGCCGCTGAAGCTTTCTTT
NA	NA	TRBV11-2	TRBJ2-5	CASSFPGTTQETQYF	TGTGCCAGCAGCTTCCCTGGGACAACGCAAGAGACCCAGTACTTC
NA	NA	TRBV9	TRBJ2-3	CASSVTSTDTQYF	TGTGCCAGCAGCGTAACTAGTACAGATACGCAGTATTTT
TRBD1	NA	TRBV20-1	TRBJ1-2	CSARGDRGYGYTF	TGCAGTGCTAGAGGGGACAGGGGCTATGGCTACACCTTC
NA	NA	TRBV5-6	TRBJ2-1	CASSLGMTGGFGEQFF	TGTGCCAGCAGCTTGGGGATGACAGGAGGTTTTGGTGAGCAGTTCTTC
NA	few	TRBV10-3	TRBJ2-3	CAISHTDTQYF	TGTGCCATCAGCCACACAGATACGCAGTATTTT
TRBD1	NA	TRBV28	TRBJ1-3	CASSSPTGYRNTIYF	TGTGCCAGCAGTTCACCGACAGGGTATAGAAACACCATATATTTT
NA	few	TRBV14	TRBJ2-6	CASSQGSYWANVLTF	TGTGCCAGCAGCCAAGGGAGCTACTGGGCCAACGTCCTGACTTTC
NA	few	TRBV3-1	TRBJ2-7	CASSQDLVFRYEQYF	TGTGCCAGCAGCCAAGATCTAGTGTTTAGGTACGAGCAGTACTTC
NA	NA	TRBV6-6	TRBJ2-1	CASSYFQDNEQFF	TGTGCCAGCAGTTACTTCCAGGACAATGAGCAGTTCTTC
NA	once	TRBV7-8	TRBJ2-1	CASSLSAATGYNEQFF	TGTGCCAGCAGCTTATCGGCAGCCACAGGCTACAATGAGCAGTTCTTC
NA	NA	TRBV15	TRBJ2-1	CATSRDTAIRYRNEQFF	TGTGCCACCAGCAGAGACACGGCTATACGATATCGCAATGAGCAGTTCTTC
NA	NA	TRBV20-1	TRBJ2-3	CSANGEGTDTQYF	TGCAGTGCTAACGGGGAGGGCACAGATACGCAGTATTTT
NA	once	TRBV5-4	TRBJ1-4	CASSLNGEKLFF	TGTGCCAGCAGCTTGAACGGAGAAAAACTGTTTTTT
TRBD1	NA	TRBV15	TRBJ2-1	CATSSRTGIDEQFF	TGTGCCACCAGCTCCCGGACAGGGATCGATGAGCAGTTCTTC
NA	NA	TRBV5-1	TRBJ2-7	CASSLDQGNYEQYF	TGCGCCAGCAGCTTGGACCAGGGGAACTACGAGCAGTACTTC
TRBD2	few	TRBV30	TRBJ2-3	CAWSNSGGPDTQYF	TGTGCCTGGAGTAATTCGGGAGGGCCAGATACGCAGTATTTT
NA	few	TRBV5-1	TRBJ1-2	CASSWTWTTGDYGYTF	TGCGCCAGCAGCTGGACCTGGACAACTGGGGACTATGGCTACACCTTC
NA	NA	TRBV6-2/TRBV6-3	TRBJ2-2	CASSYMGVGELFF	TGTGCCAGCAGTTATATGGGTGTCGGGGAGCTGTTTTTT
NA	few	TRBV10-2	TRBJ1-2	CASSDGRRNYGYTF	TGCGCCAGCAGTGATGGGCGGAGAAACTATGGCTACACCTTC